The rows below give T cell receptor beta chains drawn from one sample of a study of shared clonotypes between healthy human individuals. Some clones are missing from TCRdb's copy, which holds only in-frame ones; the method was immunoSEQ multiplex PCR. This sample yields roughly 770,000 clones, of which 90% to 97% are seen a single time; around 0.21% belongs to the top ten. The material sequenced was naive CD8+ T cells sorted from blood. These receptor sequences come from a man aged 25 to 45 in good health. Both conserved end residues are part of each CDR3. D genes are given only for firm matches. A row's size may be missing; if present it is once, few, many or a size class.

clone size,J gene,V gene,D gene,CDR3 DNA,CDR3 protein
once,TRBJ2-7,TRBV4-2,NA,TGTGCCAGCAGCAACCCCGGGCGGACAAAGGAGCAGTACTTC,CASSNPGRTKEQYF
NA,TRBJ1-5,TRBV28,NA,TGTGCCAGCAGACTTGGACAGAGCAATCAGCCCCAGCATTTT,CASRLGQSNQPQHF
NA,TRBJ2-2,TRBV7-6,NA,TGTGCCAGCAGCTTAGCGGTGAACACCGGGGAGCTGTTTTTT,CASSLAVNTGELFF
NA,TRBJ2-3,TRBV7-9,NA,TGTGCCAGCAGCATACCCGGGACGCAAGATACGCAGTATTTT,CASSIPGTQDTQYF
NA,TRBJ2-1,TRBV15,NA,TGTGCCACCAGCATACAGGGTCCGAATGAGCAGTTCTTC,CATSIQGPNEQFF
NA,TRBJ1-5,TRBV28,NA,TGTGCCAGCAGATTTCCCCCCTTCGGGGGAAGCGGATCACTGAGCGGTCAGCCCCAGCATTTT,CASRFPPFGGSGSLSGQPQHF
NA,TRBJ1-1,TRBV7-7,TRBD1,TGTGCCAGCATCCTTCGCGACAGGGCGAACACTGAAGCTTTCTTT,CASILRDRANTEAFF
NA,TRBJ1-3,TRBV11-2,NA,TGTGCCAGCAGCTTAGTATCTGTCTCTGGAAACACCATATATTTT,CASSLVSVSGNTIYF
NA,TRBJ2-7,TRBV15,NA,TGTGCCACCAGCAGAGATGCCGGGAGTGCCTACGAGCAGTACTTC,CATSRDAGSAYEQYF
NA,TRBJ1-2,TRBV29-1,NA,TGCAGCGCCGGACGAGCCGGTGCGGACTATGGCTACACCTTC,CSAGRAGADYGYTF
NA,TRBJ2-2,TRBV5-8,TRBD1,TGTGCCAGCAGTATACAGGGGGCGACCGGGGAGCTGTTTTTT,CASSIQGATGELFF
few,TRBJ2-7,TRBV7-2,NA,TGTGCCAGCAGCTTTCTCACGAGCTCCTACGAGCAGTACTTC,CASSFLTSSYEQYF
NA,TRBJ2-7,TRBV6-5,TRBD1,TGTGCCAGCAGTTACGGTGGGGGACAGGGTAGCTACGAGCAGTACTTC,CASSYGGGQGSYEQYF
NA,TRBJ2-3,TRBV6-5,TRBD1,TGTGCCAGCAGTTACCGGGACAGCGTCTTAGAAACGCAGTATTTT,CASSYRDSVLETQYF
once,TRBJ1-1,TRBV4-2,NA,TGTGCCAGCAGCTTGTGGGGGGGCACTGAAGCTTTCTTT,CASSLWGGTEAFF
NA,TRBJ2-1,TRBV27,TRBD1,TGTGCCAGCAGTTCGACCGGGACAGCCTACAATGAGCAGTTCTTC,CASSSTGTAYNEQFF
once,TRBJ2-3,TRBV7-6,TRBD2,TGTGCCAGCAGCTTAAGGGAGGGGAGTACAGATACGCAGTATTTT,CASSLREGSTDTQYF
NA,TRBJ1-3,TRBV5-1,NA,TGCGCCAGCAGCTTGGGTTTTACGGCAGGGCTAACTTCTGGAAACACCATATATTTT,CASSLGFTAGLTSGNTIYF
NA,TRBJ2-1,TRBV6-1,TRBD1,TGTGCCAGCAGGAGTAGACAGGGAACCTACAATGAGCAGTTCTTC,CASRSRQGTYNEQFF
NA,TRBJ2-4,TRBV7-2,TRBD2,TGTGCCAGCAGCAACGGGACTAGCGGGAGGGCCTTAGCCAAAAACATTCAGTACTTC,CASSNGTSGRALAKNIQYF
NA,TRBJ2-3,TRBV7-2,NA,TGTGCCAGCGGCCGAGAGTATCGGGAGAGCCCAGATACGCAGTATTTT,CASGREYRESPDTQYF
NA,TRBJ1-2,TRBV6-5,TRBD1,TGTGCCAGCCAACCCTCTGACAGGGAGAACTATGGCTACACCTTC,CASQPSDRENYGYTF
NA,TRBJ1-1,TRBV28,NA,TGTGCCAGCAGCCATCAAGGGGGGGGCACTGAAGCTTTCTTT,CASSHQGGGTEAFF
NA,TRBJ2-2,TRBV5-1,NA,TGCGCCAGCAGCTACGATAGTGCCACCGGGGAGCTGTTTTTT,CASSYDSATGELFF
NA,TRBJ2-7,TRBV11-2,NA,TGTGCCAGCAGCTTAGATCGGTACGGAGAGCGCTCCTACGAGCAGTACTTC,CASSLDRYGERSYEQYF
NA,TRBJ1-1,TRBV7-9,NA,TGTGCCAGCAGCCTCTGGGCGAGCACTGAAGCTTTCTTT,CASSLWASTEAFF
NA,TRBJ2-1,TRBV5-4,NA,TGTGCCAGCAGCTTGAGTCCAGCGAGCTCCTACAATGAGCAGTTCTTC,CASSLSPASSYNEQFF
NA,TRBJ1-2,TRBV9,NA,TGTGCCAGCAGCGTAGGAGGGGGGACCTATGGCTACACCTTC,CASSVGGGTYGYTF
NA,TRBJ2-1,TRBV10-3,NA,TGTGCCATCAGTGAGTCGCGGGACAATGAGCAGTTCTTC,CAISESRDNEQFF
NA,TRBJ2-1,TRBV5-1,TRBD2,TGCGCCAGCAGCGGAGATACTAGCGGGAGGGGAGAGCAGTTCTTC,CASSGDTSGRGEQFF
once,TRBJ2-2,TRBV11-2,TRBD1,TGTGCCAGCAGCACAGGGGAGTCGAACACCGGGGAGCTGTTTTTT,CASSTGESNTGELFF
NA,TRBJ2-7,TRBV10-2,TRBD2,TGCGCCAGCAGTGATGGACTAGCGGGAGACTACGAGCAGTACTTC,CASSDGLAGDYEQYF
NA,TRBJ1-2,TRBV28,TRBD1,TGTGCCAGCAGTTTAACGACAGGGGACTATGGCTACACCTTC,CASSLTTGDYGYTF
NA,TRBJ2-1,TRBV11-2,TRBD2,TGTGCCAGCAGCTCTAGCGGGAGTGGGCATGAGCAGTTCTTC,CASSSSGSGHEQFF
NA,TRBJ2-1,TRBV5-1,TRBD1,TGCGCCAGCAGCTCGGGGACAGGGAGCTCCTACAATGAGCAGTTCTTC,CASSSGTGSSYNEQFF
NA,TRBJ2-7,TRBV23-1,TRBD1,TGCGCCAGCAGTCAATCGGGACAGGGGCCCTTCTACGAGCAGTACTTC,CASSQSGQGPFYEQYF
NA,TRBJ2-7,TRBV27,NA,TGTGCCAGCAGTTTTGGGCTGGTCGGGGAGAGCTCCTACGAGCAGTACTTC,CASSFGLVGESSYEQYF
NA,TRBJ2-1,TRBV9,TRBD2,TGTGCCAGCAGCCCCATAGCGGGACATCCGAGCTCCTACAATGAGCAGTTCTTC,CASSPIAGHPSSYNEQFF
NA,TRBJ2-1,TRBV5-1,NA,TGCGCCAGCAGCTTGGAGTCAGGGATCAGCAATGAGCAGTTCTTC,CASSLESGISNEQFF
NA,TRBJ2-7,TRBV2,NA,TGTGCCAGCAGAGACGGATACGAGCAGTACTTC,CASRDGYEQYF
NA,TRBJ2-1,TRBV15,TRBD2,TGTGCCACCAGCAGAGACCCCACTAGCGGGAGAGGCGACAATGAGCAGTTCTTC,CATSRDPTSGRGDNEQFF
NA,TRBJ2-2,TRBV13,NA,TGTGCCAGCAGTATGGACGAGAACACCGGGGAGCTGTTTTTT,CASSMDENTGELFF
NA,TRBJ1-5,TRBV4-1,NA,TGCGCCAGCAGCCCCTTCGAGGAGCGGCAGCCCCAGCATTTT,CASSPFEERQPQHF
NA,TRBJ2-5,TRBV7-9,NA,TGTGCCAGCTTGGGCGGGGATCAAGAGACCCAGTACTTC,CASLGGDQETQYF
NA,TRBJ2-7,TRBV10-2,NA,TGCGCCAGCAGTGATGTTTCCAGACCCTACGAGCAGTACTTC,CASSDVSRPYEQYF
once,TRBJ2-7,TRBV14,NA,TGTGCCAGCAGCCACAGACCTGCCTACGAGCAGTACTTC,CASSHRPAYEQYF
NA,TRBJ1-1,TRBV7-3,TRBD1,TGTGCCAGCAGCTTTGGGACAGGGATGAACACTGAAGCTTTCTTT,CASSFGTGMNTEAFF
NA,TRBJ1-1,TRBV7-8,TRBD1,TGTGCCAGCAGCTTGGGACAGGGGCCGGGGTCTGAAGCTTTCTTT,CASSLGQGPGSEAFF
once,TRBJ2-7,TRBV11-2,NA,TGTGCCAGCAGCTTAGGTGCGGGGTATGAGCAGTACTTC,CASSLGAGYEQYF